Shown below are 23 T cell receptor beta chains from a single sample sequenced in a study of cytotoxic CD8 clonotypes in ibrutinib-treated CLL. Only in-frame clones appear in the TCRdb table, and some are missing; sequencing was by immunoSEQ multiplex PCR. Of 300,000 to 350,000 clones listed, 80% are singletons. The material was PBMCs, obtained before ibrutinib treatment. The source of these receptors is a human donor with chronic lymphocytic leukemia.

V usage is TRBV10-3 and J usage is TRBJ2-5; D possibly corresponds to TRBD2 (5 bases). V shed 10 bases and J shed 2 bases, with 11 bases lying between them. Germline V gives CDR1 ENHRY, CDR2 SYGVKD. The CDR3 has 12 residues. For the CDR3, the DNA is TGTGCCACATCGGGGATTCAAGAGACCCAGTACTTC. As protein: CATSGIQETQYF.

J is TRBJ2-5 and V is TRBV9; D is unresolved. There are 13 residues in the CDR3. CDR1 and CDR2 from the germline V gene are SGDLS and YYNGEE. V was clipped by 4 bases and J by 1 base, with 8 bases between them. The CDR3 is CASSTLAQETQYF. In DNA form, the CDR3 reads TGTGCCAGCAGCACCTTAGCCCAAGAGACCCAGTACTTC.

This clone turned up a few times. The chain has TRBV6-5 and TRBJ1-5; D not resolved. This CDR3 comprises 13 residues. V was pared by 8 bases and J by 7 bases, with 15 bases between. Germline loops: CDR1 MNHEY, CDR2 SVGAGI. The DNA for the CDR3 is TGTGCCAGCCGACCGGGTCTCAGCCAGCCCCAGCATTTT. It encodes CASRPGLSQPQHF.

Concerning this clone itself: Other DNA sequences of this sample code for an identical CDR3. The rearrangement joins TRBV6-5 to TRBJ2-1; perhaps TRBD2 as D (5 bases). CDR3 length equals 12 residues. The germline gives CDR1 MNHEY, CDR2 SVGAGI. V was shortened by 6 bases and J by 9 bases, with 12 bases between the two germline ends. The CDR3 nucleotides are TGTGCCAGCAGCCTGGGTGGAGGTGAGCAGTTCTTC. Translation gives CASSLGGGEQFF.

J is TRBJ1-4 and V is TRBV27, with TRBD1 as a possible D gene (5 bases). Germline CDR1 and CDR2: MNHEY and SMNVEV (reference sequence). The length of the CDR3 is 16 residues. V lost 0 bases, J lost 10 bases, and 18 bases lay in between. In nucleotides, the CDR3 is TGTGCCAGCAGTTTATCCTCCGGGCAGCCTGGGGGAAAACTGTTTTTT. Translating it yields CASSLSSGQPGGKLFF.

The chain recombines TRBV12-5 with TRBJ2-1, with D uncertain. V dropped 3 bases and J dropped 5 bases, with 5 bases sitting between them. CDR1 and CDR2 (germline): LGHNT, FRNRAP. The CDR3 covers 12 residues. The chain's CDR3 is CASGFRNNEQFF. The CDR3 bases are TGTGCTAGTGGTTTCCGCAACAATGAGCAGTTCTTC.

The chain uses TRBV6-5 and TRBJ1-2; D remains ambiguous. The ends were cut back, 5 bases at V and 3 bases at J, with 13 bases in the middle. The CDR3 contains 14 residues. Per the germline V gene, CDR1 is MNHEY and CDR2 is SVGAGI. CDR3 protein: CASSAPGEYYGYTF. CDR3 nucleotides: TGTGCCAGCAGTGCCCCCGGGGAGTACTATGGCTACACCTTC.

This sequence joins TRBV19 and TRBJ1-1; 10 bases align to TRBD1. The CDR3 runs to 14 residues. The germline V gene has CDR1 LNHDA and CDR2 SQIVND (reference sequence). With 6 bases clipped from V and 3 bases from J, the junction kept 4 bases outside the gene matches. CDR3 protein: CASRTDRGHTEAFF. The DNA of the CDR3 is TGTGCCAGTAGAACTGACAGGGGGCACACTGAAGCTTTCTTT.

The rearrangement links TRBV6-4 to TRBJ2-7; no definite D call. V dropped 7 bases and J dropped 0 bases, with 4 bases sitting between them. Germline assignment: CDR1 MRHNA and CDR2 SNTAGT. CDR3 length equals 11 residues. CDR3 DNA sequence: TGTGCCAGCAATAACTCCTACGAGCAGTACTTC. Amino acids: CASNNSYEQYF.

This clone was found once. The chain is built from TRBV30 and TRBJ2-7; 7 positions match TRBD2. Germline CDR1 GTSNPN, CDR2 SVGIG (reference sequence). The CDR3 runs 12 residues. V was clipped by 7 bases and J by 0 bases; unmatched bases: 3. The CDR3 sequence is CAFRDYSYEQYF. CDR3 in DNA: TGTGCCTTCCGGGACTACTCCTACGAGCAGTACTTC.

This chain joins TRBV7-9 and TRBJ2-1; D gene uncertain. CDR1 SEHNR and CDR2 FQNEAQ come from the germline V gene (reference sequence). The CDR3 covers 17 residues. Trimming pared 4 bases from V and 3 bases from J, leaving 19 bases between. CDR3 loop: CASSSQTTLESYNEQFF. CDR3 DNA sequence: TGTGCCAGCAGCTCACAAACCACGCTAGAGAGCTACAATGAGCAGTTCTTC.

The chain recombines TRBV28 with TRBJ1-5; no reliable D call. The CDR3 runs 15 residues. The germline V gene encodes CDR1 MDHEN and CDR2 SYDVKM. The V end lost 3 bases, the J end lost 5 bases, and 14 bases lay between the germline ends. The CDR3 protein is CASSFRGPLDQPQHF. The CDR3 region has the DNA TGTGCCAGCAGTTTTAGAGGGCCTCTCGATCAGCCCCAGCATTTT.

V and J are TRBV2 and TRBJ1-1; D remains unclear. This CDR3 region has 15 residues. V dropped 7 bases and J dropped 1 base, with 16 bases sitting between them. CDR1 is SNHLY, CDR2 FYNNEI, per germline. CDR3 bases: TGTGCCAGCACACGCGACGGGTTCACGAACACTGAAGCTTTCTTT. Its protein product is CASTRDGFTNTEAFF.

The rearrangement uses TRBV6-5 and TRBJ1-1; possibly TRBD1 for D (6 bases). The CDR3 extends over 14 amino acids. V lost 0 bases and J lost 3, with 8 bases in between. CDR1 MNHEY and CDR2 SVGAGI come from the germline V gene. CDR3 bases: TGTGCCAGCAGTTACTCGACAGGCTACACTGAAGCTTTCTTT. This translates into CASSYSTGYTEAFF.

The rearrangement links TRBV21-1 to TRBJ2-3; the table names TRBD2, a call not compared with the DNA. TRBV21-1 is recorded as a pseudogene. This CDR3 region has 14 residues. The CDR3 loop reads CASNLAGPEDTQYF. The CDR3 DNA sequence: TGTGCCAGCAACTTAGCGGGGCCTGAGGATACGCAGTATTTT.

The rearrangement joins TRBV4-1 to TRBJ2-7, with D tentatively TRBD1 (6 bases). The CDR3 is made up of 13 amino acids. Germline assignment: CDR1 MGHRA and CDR2 YSYEKL. With 1 base removed from V and 3 bases from J, the gap between germline ends came to 7 bases. The chain's CDR3 is CASSQAQGYEQYF. The CDR3 DNA is TGCGCCAGCAGCCAAGCACAGGGCTACGAGCAGTACTTC.

The chain joins TRBV4-2 to TRBJ2-7, with D unresolved. The CDR3 extends over 16 amino acids. Trimming shortened V by 0 bases and J by 1 base, and 13 bases separated the two germline ends. From germline, CDR1 is LGHNA and CDR2 YNFKEQ. CDR3: CASSQEETGVSYEQYF. For the CDR3, the DNA is TGTGCCAGCAGCCAAGAAGAGACCGGTGTATCCTACGAGCAGTACTTC.

The chain carries TRBV12-1 and TRBJ1-1; the D call TRBD1 from the table was never checked on the DNA. TRBV12-1 corresponds to a pseudogene. This CDR3 has 13 amino acids. CDR3 residues: CASSQGQIIKAFF. The CDR3 nucleotides are TGTGCCAGCAGCCAGGGACAGATAATCAAAGCTTTCTTT.

This chain joins TRBV9 and TRBJ2-7, with D possibly being TRBD1 (6 bases). This CDR3 is 14 amino acids long. The germline V gene encodes CDR1 SGDLS and CDR2 YYNGEE. The V end was cut by 3 bases, the J end by 4 bases, with 14 bases between. The CDR3 here is CASSAGPQGYEQYF. The CDR3 region has the DNA TGTGCCAGCAGCGCGGGACCGCAGGGGTACGAGCAGTACTTC.

This clone was recorded only once. The chain recombines TRBV7-2 with TRBJ1-5, with 11 positions matching TRBD1. The CDR3 totals 15 residues. Germline CDR1 SGHTA, CDR2 FQGNSA. After removal of 4 bases from V and 5 bases from J, the junction contained 4 bases not matched to a gene. The CDR3 nucleotides read TGTGCCAGCAGCTCAAGGACAGGGGGCGATCAGCCCCAGCATTTT. It yields the protein CASSSRTGGDQPQHF.

This chain links TRBV7-6 with TRBJ2-7; TRBD2 aligns across 9 bases. The germline gives CDR1 SGHVS, CDR2 FNYEAQ. Unmatched junction bases numbered 8, after V lost 2 bases and J lost 0 bases. This CDR3 comprises 17 residues. The CDR3 sequence is CASSLLASGIHSYEQYF. CDR3 coding DNA: TGTGCCAGCAGCTTACTTGCTAGCGGGATACACTCCTACGAGCAGTACTTC.

CDR3: CASSALAGGPRRVDTQYF. In nucleotides, the CDR3 is TGTGCCAGCAGCGCACTAGCGGGAGGGCCAAGGAGGGTAGATACGCAGTATTTT. This chain joins TRBV7-3 and TRBJ2-3; 13 nucleotides agree with TRBD2. V shed 5 bases, J shed 5 bases, and the junction held 13 bases outside the gene matches. This CDR3 region has 18 residues. The germline CDR1 and CDR2 sequences are SGHTA and FQGTGA.

As regards this clone: This clone may be a read error of a much larger clone one base away. CDR3 coding DNA: TGTGCCAGCAGTGACACCGGGGAGCTGTTTTTT. Translated: CASSDTGELFF. The V gene is TRBV7-9, the J gene TRBJ2-2; D unresolved. This CDR3 comprises 11 residues. Per the germline V gene, CDR1 is SEHNR and CDR2 is FQNEAQ (reference sequence). Between the trimmed V and J ends, which lost 6 bases and 3 bases, there was a span of 2 bases.